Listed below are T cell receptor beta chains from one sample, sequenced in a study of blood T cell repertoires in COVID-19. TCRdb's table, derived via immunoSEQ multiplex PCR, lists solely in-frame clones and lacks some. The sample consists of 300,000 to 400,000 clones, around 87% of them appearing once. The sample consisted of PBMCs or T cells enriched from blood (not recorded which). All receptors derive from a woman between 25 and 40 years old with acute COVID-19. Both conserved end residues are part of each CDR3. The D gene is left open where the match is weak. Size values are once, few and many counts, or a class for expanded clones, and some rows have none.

CASSLNGEAGTGELFF	TGCGCCAGCAGCTTGAACGGGGAGGCGGGCACCGGGGAGCTGTTTTTT	TRBV5-1	NA	NA	TRBJ2-2
CATSSPRDRGVYTF	TGTGCCACCAGCAGCCCCCGGGACAGAGGGGTCTACACCTTC	TRBV15	NA	TRBD1	TRBJ1-2
CASSQDRRNTEAFF	TGTGCCAGCAGCCAAGATCGCAGGAACACTGAAGCTTTCTTT	TRBV3-1/TRBV3-2	NA	NA	TRBJ1-1
CATSDPGTSGGTMPSYNEQFF	TGTGCCACCAGTGATCCGGGGACTAGCGGGGGGACGATGCCGTCCTACAATGAGCAGTTCTTC	TRBV24-1	NA	TRBD2	TRBJ2-1
CASSDGGVNSPLHF	TGTGCCAGCAGTGACGGAGGGGTTAATTCACCCCTCCACTTT	TRBV2	NA	NA	TRBJ1-6
CATSSTGQGGSPLHF	TGTGCCACCAGCTCGACGGGACAGGGAGGTTCACCCCTCCACTTT	TRBV15	NA	TRBD1	TRBJ1-6
CAWRTASTDTQYF	TGTGCCTGGAGGACAGCTAGCACAGATACGCAGTATTTT	TRBV30	NA	NA	TRBJ2-3
CASSADPTGVYEKLFF	TGTGCCAGCAGTGCCGACCCGACAGGGGTGTATGAAAAACTGTTTTTT	TRBV2	NA	TRBD1	TRBJ1-4
CASSVTESSYNSPLHF	TGTGCCAGCAGCGTGACGGAGAGCTCCTATAATTCACCCCTCCACTTT	TRBV9	few	NA	TRBJ1-6
CASSLEGSGNTIYF	TGTGCCAGCAGCTTAGAGGGGTCTGGAAACACCATATATTTT	TRBV7-2	few	NA	TRBJ1-3
CASSALKEGGPGGELFF	TGCGCCAGCAGCGCGCTTAAGGAAGGGGGACCGGGCGGGGAGCTGTTTTTT	TRBV5-1	NA	NA	TRBJ2-2
CSVVLANQETQYF	TGCAGCGTTGTATTGGCAAACCAAGAGACCCAGTACTTC	TRBV29-1	NA	NA	TRBJ2-5
CSASHPGTNFNEQFF	TGCAGTGCTAGTCACCCCGGGACTAATTTCAATGAGCAGTTCTTC	TRBV20-1	few	TRBD2	TRBJ2-1
CASSLHPTGGRGEQYF	TGTGCCAGCAGTTTACACCCAACAGGGGGCCGAGGCGAGCAGTACTTC	TRBV6-5	NA	TRBD1	TRBJ2-7
CATGTGGETQYF	TGTGCCACGGGGACAGGAGGGGAGACCCAGTACTTC	TRBV24-1	NA	TRBD1	TRBJ2-5
CASTSRDTQYF	TGTGCCAGCACCTCGAGGGATACGCAGTATTTT	TRBV12-3/TRBV12-4	NA	NA	TRBJ2-3
CASSWDLTSGDTDTQYF	TGCGCCAGCAGCTGGGACCTGACTAGCGGGGACACAGATACGCAGTATTTT	TRBV5-1	NA	TRBD2	TRBJ2-3
CASGEGAVYGYTF	TGTGCTAGTGGTGAGGGGGCAGTCTATGGCTACACCTTC	TRBV12-5	NA	TRBD1	TRBJ1-2
CAWSDPLGQGGYKTEAFF	TGTGCCTGGAGCGATCCCCTGGGACAGGGTGGGTACAAAACTGAAGCTTTCTTT	TRBV30	NA	TRBD1	TRBJ1-1
CASSQLSNTEAFF	TGTGCCAGCAGCCAACTTTCGAACACTGAAGCTTTCTTT	TRBV3-1/TRBV3-2	NA	NA	TRBJ1-1
CASSHQGNTEAFF	TGTGCCAGCAGCCATCAGGGTAACACTGAAGCTTTCTTT	TRBV7-2	NA	NA	TRBJ1-1
CASTSAGQGYEQYF	TGTGCCAGCACGAGTGCGGGACAGGGATACGAGCAGTACTTC	TRBV2	NA	TRBD1	TRBJ2-7
CAIRDFPIKNYGYTF	TGTGCCATCCGGGACTTCCCAATTAAGAACTATGGCTACACCTTC	TRBV6-5	NA	NA	TRBJ1-2
CASSLGFRAGDTGELFF	TGCGCCAGCAGCTTGGGATTTAGGGCAGGGGACACCGGGGAGCTGTTTTTT	TRBV5-1	NA	NA	TRBJ2-2
CASSVSTGGYSNYGYTF	TGTGCCAGCAGCGTATCAACAGGGGGCTACTCTAACTATGGCTACACCTTC	TRBV9	NA	TRBD1	TRBJ1-2
CASSKREATREGTEAFF	TGTGCCAGCAGCAAACGAGAAGCCACCCGAGAGGGCACTGAAGCTTTCTTT	TRBV21-1	NA	NA	TRBJ1-1
CASRWTGGAGSGYTF	TGTGCCAGTAGGTGGACAGGGGGCGCTGGGTCTGGCTACACCTTC	TRBV19	NA	TRBD1	TRBJ1-2
CASRGGEENEQYF	TGCGCCAGCAGGGGAGGTGAAGAAAACGAGCAGTACTTC	TRBV5-1	NA	NA	TRBJ2-7
CASGRVGGEAFF	TGTGCCAGCGGGAGAGTTGGGGGCGAAGCTTTCTTT	TRBV6-5	NA	NA	TRBJ1-1
CASSEVAGATYEQYF	TGTGCCAGCAGTGAGGTAGCGGGGGCCACCTACGAGCAGTACTTC	TRBV6-4	NA	TRBD2	TRBJ2-7
CASSHDREDTQYF	TGTGCCAGCAGCCACGACAGAGAAGATACGCAGTATTTT	TRBV27	NA	NA	TRBJ2-3
CASSLGQGYATNEKLFF	TGTGCCAGCAGCTTGGGACAGGGATATGCAACTAATGAAAAACTGTTTTTT	TRBV5-8	NA	TRBD1	TRBJ1-4
CASSELGGTNEKLFF	TGTGCCAGCAGTGAGTTGGGAGGGACTAATGAAAAACTGTTTTTT	TRBV2	NA	NA	TRBJ1-4
CASSVSSVGKNEQFF	TGTGCCAGCAGCGTGTCTAGCGTTGGTAAAAATGAGCAGTTCTTC	TRBV9	NA	NA	TRBJ2-1
CASSLTGSTGTVYSPLHF	TGTGCCAGCAGCCTGACCGGGTCAACAGGGACGGTATATTCACCCCTCCACTTT	TRBV13	NA	NA	TRBJ1-6
CASSPGTGWNSPLHF	TGCGCCAGCAGCCCCGGGACAGGGTGGAATTCACCCCTCCACTTT	TRBV5-1	once	TRBD1	TRBJ1-6
CAIRSDRDSYEQYF	TGTGCCATCAGATCGGACAGAGACTCCTACGAGCAGTACTTC	TRBV10-3	NA	NA	TRBJ2-7
CASSTGQGGETQYF	TGTGCCAGCAGCACAGGACAGGGTGGGGAGACCCAGTACTTC	TRBV7-3	NA	TRBD1	TRBJ2-5
CASSDPESSYNSPLHF	TGTGCCAGCAGTGACCCGGAGAGCTCCTATAATTCACCCCTCCACTTT	TRBV2	NA	NA	TRBJ1-6
CASSTGQGASTDTQYF	TGTGCCAGTAGTACCGGACAGGGGGCTAGCACAGATACGCAGTATTTT	TRBV19	NA	TRBD1	TRBJ2-3
CASSLGTGGKQYF	TGTGCCAGCAGCCTTGGGACAGGAGGAAAGCAGTACTTC	TRBV11-2	once	TRBD1	TRBJ2-7
CASSPGLNTEAFF	TGTGCCAGCAGCCCGGGACTTAACACTGAAGCTTTCTTT	TRBV18	NA	NA	TRBJ1-1
CAISESSGGTEAFF	TGTGCCATCAGTGAGTCCTCCGGGGGCACTGAAGCTTTCTTT	TRBV10-3	NA	NA	TRBJ1-1
CASSQGLGGQETQYF	TGTGCCAGCAGCCAGGGACTAGGGGGGCAAGAGACCCAGTACTTC	TRBV7-2	NA	TRBD2	TRBJ2-5
CAWNTGTGENTEAFF	TGTGCCTGGAATACTGGGACAGGGGAAAACACTGAAGCTTTCTTT	TRBV30	NA	TRBD1	TRBJ1-1
CASSPDGLINQPQHF	TGCGCCAGCAGCCCGGACGGACTAATCAATCAGCCCCAGCATTTT	TRBV5-1	NA	NA	TRBJ1-5
CATSRPYPGGPYEQYF	TGTGCCACCAGCAGGCCTTATCCGGGGGGGCCTTACGAGCAGTACTTC	TRBV15	NA	TRBD2	TRBJ2-7
CATSDPAHSYNEQFF	TGTGCCACCAGTGACCCCGCACACTCCTACAATGAGCAGTTCTTC	TRBV24-1	NA	NA	TRBJ2-1
CASSSDSTFPFF	TGTGCCAGCAGCTCGGACAGCACTTTTCCGTTCTTC	TRBV21-1	NA	NA	TRBJ2-1
CASSLAPTGVCHEQYF	TGTGCCAGCAGCTTAGCCCCGACAGGGGTTTGCCACGAGCAGTACTTC	TRBV7-9	NA	TRBD1	TRBJ2-7
CASRSSSGGPGEQFF	TGTGCCAGCAGGTCCTCTAGCGGGGGGCCCGGGGAGCAGTTCTTC	TRBV6-6	NA	TRBD2	TRBJ2-1
CASSPWDRDYEQYF	TGTGCCAGCAGCCCCTGGGACAGGGACTACGAGCAGTACTTC	TRBV3-1/TRBV3-2	NA	TRBD1	TRBJ2-7
CASSLDRGYNEQFF	TGTGCCAGCAGCCTAGACAGGGGGTACAATGAGCAGTTCTTC	TRBV7-9	NA	TRBD1	TRBJ2-1
CASSERAGGEAFF	TGTGCCAGCAGCGAAAGGGCAGGGGGCGAAGCTTTCTTT	TRBV7-2	NA	TRBD1	TRBJ1-1
CASRPPLVRGGEQFF	TGTGCCAGTAGGCCTCCTCTCGTTAGGGGCGGTGAGCAGTTCTTC	TRBV19	NA	NA	TRBJ2-1
CASRAGVINEQFF	TGTGCCAGCAGGGCGGGGGTGATCAATGAGCAGTTCTTC	TRBV6-5	NA	TRBD2	TRBJ2-1